This T cell receptor beta chain was recorded in a study of beta chain features in type 1 diabetes. The study's findings and limits: Shorter TCRB CDR3s, moderately but significantly so, were found in Type 1 diabetes patients in all four CD4+ subsets. The analysis here could not establish whether HLA type shapes TCRB rearrangement.

Note on this clone: Its antigen remains unidentified. Within the sample, other DNA sequences also encode this same CDR3.

Reverse transcribing all isolated RNA meant expressed TCRB transcripts were sequenced. The protocol was immunoSEQ multiplex PCR, while the TCRdb copy is restricted to in-frame clones and leaves out a portion. The repertoire includes 600,000 to 700,000 clones, around 12% of them detected once, and more than 0.095% sits in the top ten. Between the trimmed V and J ends, which lost 1 base and 4 bases, there was a span of 5 bases. The CDR3 contains 12 residues. Per germline, CDR1 SGHTA and CDR2 FQGNSA. The sample was naive CD4+ T cells from blood. The chain uses TRBV7-2 and TRBJ2-7; D unclear. The receptor was derived from a man younger than 40 with type 1 diabetes. Here the CDR3 reads CASSLVGYEQYF. CDR3 sequence (DNA): TGTGCCAGCAGCTTAGTTGGATACGAGCAGTACTTC.